This T cell receptor (beta chain) stems from a study of spatial heterogeneity in lung cancer. Study-wide results and caveats: There were more appearances of ubiquitous expanded tumor TCRs in blood at resection than at follow-up.

In germline, CDR1 is MNHNY, CDR2 SVGAGI (reference sequence). The CDR3 has 12 residues. V lost 6 bases and J lost 4, with 10 bases in between. Time point specified: sample taken at primary tumor resection. Unsorted whole RNA of tumor, nontumor lung or frozen PBMC was sequenced. As for this clonotype: The antigen is undetermined. A library made for alpha chains picked up this beta chain off target, so its size means little.

TCRdb re-analysed the 5' RACE reads in MiXCR, keeping a single row per CDR3 protein. The sample carries 450 to 650 distinct CDR3 sequences, approximately 80% recorded once. This specimen was PBMCs, taken at surgery. The sequence came from a female donor with early-stage non-small cell lung cancer. The chain has TRBV6-6 and TRBJ2-7; D might be TRBD1 or TRBD2, each matching 5 bases. This chain's CDR3 is CASRGERYEQYF. Here the CDR3 DNA reads TGTGCCAGCAGAGGGGAGAGGTACGAGCAGTACTTC.